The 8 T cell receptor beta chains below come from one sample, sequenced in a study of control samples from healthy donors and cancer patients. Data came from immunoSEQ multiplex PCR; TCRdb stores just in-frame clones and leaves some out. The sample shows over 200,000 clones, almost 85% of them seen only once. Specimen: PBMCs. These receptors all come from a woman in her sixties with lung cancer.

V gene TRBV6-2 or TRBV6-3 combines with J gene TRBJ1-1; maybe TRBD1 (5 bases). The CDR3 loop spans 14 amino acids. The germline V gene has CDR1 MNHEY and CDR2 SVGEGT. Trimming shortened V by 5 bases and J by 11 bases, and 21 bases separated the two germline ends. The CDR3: CASSAARGRMGAFF. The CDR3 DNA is TGTGCCAGCAGTGCCGCCCGGGGACGGATGGGGGCTTTCTTT.

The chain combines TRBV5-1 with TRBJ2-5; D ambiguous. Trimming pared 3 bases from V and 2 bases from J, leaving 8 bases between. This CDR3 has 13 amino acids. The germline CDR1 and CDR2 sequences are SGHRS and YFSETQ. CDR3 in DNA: TGCGCCAGCAGCTGGACGGTTCAAGAGACCCAGTACTTC. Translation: CASSWTVQETQYF.

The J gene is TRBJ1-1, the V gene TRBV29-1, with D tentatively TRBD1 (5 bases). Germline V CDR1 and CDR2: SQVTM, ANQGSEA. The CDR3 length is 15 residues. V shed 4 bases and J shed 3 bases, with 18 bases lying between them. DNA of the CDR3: TGCAGCGTTGTTAAACGCGGGGCTGGGTACACTGAAGCTTTCTTT. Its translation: CSVVKRGAGYTEAFF.

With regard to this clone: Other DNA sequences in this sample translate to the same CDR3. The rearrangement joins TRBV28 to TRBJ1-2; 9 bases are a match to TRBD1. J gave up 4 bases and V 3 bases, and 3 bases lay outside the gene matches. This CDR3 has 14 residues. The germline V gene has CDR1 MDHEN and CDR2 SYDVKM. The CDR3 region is CASSLGQGSYGYTF. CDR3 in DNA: TGTGCCAGCAGTTTGGGACAGGGATCCTATGGCTACACCTTC.

This CDR3 reads CASSLYEQYF. The CDR3 DNA reads TGTGCCAGCAGTTTATACGAGCAGTACTTC. The chain links TRBV12-3 or TRBV12-4 to TRBJ2-7; no clear D gene. The CDR3 length is 10 residues. V was pared by 2 bases and J by 4 bases, with 0 bases between.

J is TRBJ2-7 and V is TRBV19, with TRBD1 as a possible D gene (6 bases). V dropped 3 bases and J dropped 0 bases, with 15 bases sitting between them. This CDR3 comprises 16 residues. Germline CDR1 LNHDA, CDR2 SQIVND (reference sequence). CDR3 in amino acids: CASSIWGQGSSYEQYF. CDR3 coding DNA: TGTGCCAGTAGTATTTGGGGGCAGGGAAGCTCCTACGAGCAGTACTTC.

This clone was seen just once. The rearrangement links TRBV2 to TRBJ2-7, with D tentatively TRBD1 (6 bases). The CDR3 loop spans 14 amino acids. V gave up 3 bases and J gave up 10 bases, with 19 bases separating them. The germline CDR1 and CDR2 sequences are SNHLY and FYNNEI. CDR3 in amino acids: CASSDGGTGPFQYF. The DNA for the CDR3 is TGTGCCAGCAGTGACGGAGGAACAGGGCCTTTCCAGTACTTC.

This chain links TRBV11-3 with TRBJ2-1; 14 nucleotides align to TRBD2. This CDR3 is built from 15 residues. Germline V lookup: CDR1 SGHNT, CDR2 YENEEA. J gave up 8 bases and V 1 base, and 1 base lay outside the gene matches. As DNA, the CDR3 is TGTGCCAGCAGCTTAGGACTAGCGGGGGGGGATGAGCAGTTCTTC. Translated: CASSLGLAGGDEQFF.